Sequencing of this TCR beta chain was carried out in a study of radiotherapy plus CTLA-4 blockade in lung cancer. This CDR3 contains 15 residues. Trimming removed 4 bases at V and 5 bases at J, with 17 bases between. Germline CDR1 reads MGHRA; CDR2 reads YSYEKL. The assay was immunoSEQ multiplex PCR, and TCRdb's table has in-frame clones only and misses some. The sample lists approximately 39,000 clones; 72% were seen once. General study results and limits: Tumor-origin TCR clones grew in blood after radiotherapy plus ipilimumab.

This clone has at least ten counts. Antigen: not known. The study gave focal radiation plus ipilimumab CTLA-4 blockade to patients with chemo-refractory metastatic non-small-cell lung cancer. Source: peripheral blood, taken from a patient treated with radiotherapy plus ipilimumab. The receptor was isolated from a human donor with non-small cell lung cancer who had stable disease on radiotherapy plus ipilimumab. The chain is built from TRBV4-1 and TRBJ1-2, with no clear D. CDR3 loop: CASSPREEFSYGYTF. The CDR3 nucleotides are TGCGCCAGCAGCCCTCGGGAGGAATTTTCGTATGGCTACACCTTC.